The 7 T cell receptor beta chains listed next were all sequenced from one sample in a study of T cell responses to AZD1222 COVID-19 vaccine. The protocol was immunoSEQ multiplex PCR, while the TCRdb copy is restricted to in-frame clones and leaves out a portion. Of 150,000 to 200,000 clones in the sample, roughly nine tenths are singletons; the top ten hold approximately 1.8%. The sequences come from peripheral blood, collected on day 0 of AZD1222 vaccination. The receptors shown here come from an adult in good health.

The rearrangement joins TRBV6-5 to TRBJ2-6; D call uncertain. The CDR3 has 15 amino acids. Trimming took 6 bases from V and 4 from J, leaving 13 bases between them. CDR1 is MNHEY and CDR2 is SVGAGI in the germline V gene. CDR3 nucleotides: TGTGCCAGCAGCAAAACAGACTCCGGGGCCAACGTCCTGACTTTC. It specifies CASSKTDSGANVLTF.

The chain has TRBV18 and TRBJ1-1, with D possibly being TRBD1 (5 bases). V was shortened by 5 bases and J by 5 bases, with 15 bases between the two germline ends. Germline lookup yields CDR1 KGHSH and CDR2 LQKENI. This CDR3 contains 14 residues. This CDR3 reads CASSTQEATTEAFF. The DNA of the CDR3 is TGTGCCAGCTCAACACAGGAGGCGACGACTGAAGCTTTCTTT.

This clone was seen a few times. The CDR3 spells CSVAWDRTEAFF. The CDR3 nucleotides are TGCAGCGTTGCGTGGGATCGTACTGAAGCTTTCTTT. This chain connects TRBV29-1 to TRBJ1-1; D gene ambiguous. Germline V lookup: CDR1 SQVTM, CDR2 ANQGSEA. Trimming took off 4 bases at V and 5 bases at J, with 11 bases between the two ends. CDR3 length: 12 residues.

The sample holds one count of this clone. At one end the junction does not follow the germline gene, possibly because of a read error. The chain uses TRBV3-1 (or the pseudogene TRBV3-2) and TRBJ1-2, with D tentatively TRBD1 (5 bases). CDR1 and CDR2 from the germline V gene are LGHDT and YNNKEL (reference sequence). CDR3 length equals 12 residues. DNA for the CDR3: TGTGCCAGCAGCCAAGGAGTCCTAGGGACCACATTC. It is translated as CASSQGVLGTTF.

The rearrangement uses TRBV27 and TRBJ2-1; 9 bases map to TRBD2. V lost 5 bases to trimming and J lost 7 bases; unmatched junction nucleotides: 3. Germline CDR1 and CDR2: MNHEY and SMNVEV (reference sequence). The CDR3 runs to 13 residues. The CDR3 region is CASSGTSYNEQFF. Here the CDR3 DNA reads TGTGCCAGCAGTGGGACTAGCTATAATGAGCAGTTCTTC.

This chain links TRBV11-2 with TRBJ1-2; 9 bases align to TRBD1. V dropped 5 bases and J dropped 4; count of bases not matched to a gene: 8. This CDR3 is built from 15 residues. The germline V gene has CDR1 SGHAT and CDR2 FQNNGV. For the CDR3, the DNA is TGTGCCAGCAGCCGGGACAGGGTAACCACCTATGGCTACACCTTC. This translates into CASSRDRVTTYGYTF.

This chain connects TRBV19 to TRBJ1-1; 9 nucleotides agree with TRBD1. Germline V gene data show CDR1 as LNHDA and CDR2 as SQIVND (reference sequence). This CDR3 has 15 residues. V shed 3 bases, J shed 1 base, and the junction held 3 bases outside the gene matches. Written as DNA, the CDR3 is TGTGCCAGTAGTATCGGGACAGGGCGGAACACTGAAGCTTTCTTT. Amino acids: CASSIGTGRNTEAFF.